The 9 T cell receptor beta chains reported below all come from one sample, sequenced in a study of lymphopenia after photon versus proton radiotherapy. TCRdb keeps only in-frame clones here, not all; method: immunoSEQ multiplex PCR. The table includes about 70,000 clones, 80% to 95% detected once. Sample: peripheral blood, taken from a patient treated with photon-based radiotherapy. These receptors were obtained from a woman in her thirties or forties with cholangiocarcinoma.

The chain joins TRBV6-6 to TRBJ1-2; no clear D. This CDR3 comprises 14 residues. V lost 6 bases, J lost 0 bases, and 11 bases lay in between. Germline V gene data show CDR1 as MNHNY and CDR2 as SVGAGI (reference sequence). The CDR3 loop reads CASSPPAANYGYTF. The CDR3 nucleotides read TGTGCCAGCAGCCCCCCGGCAGCTAACTATGGCTACACCTTC.

CDR3 protein: CASGLGTSTGYTF. In DNA, the CDR3 is TGTGCCAGTGGCCTCGGGACGTCCACGGGCTACACCTTC. The V call is TRBV19, the J call TRBJ1-2, with a tentative D call TRBD1 (5 bases). Deletions cut 8 bases from V and 8 bases from J, with 18 bases between. Germline V gene sequence: CDR1 LNHDA, CDR2 SQIVND (reference sequence). This CDR3 contains 13 residues.

This chain connects TRBV2 to TRBJ2-3, with 9 nucleotides matching TRBD1. V gave up 6 bases and J gave up 5 bases; unmatched junction bases: 6. CDR3 length: 14 residues. Germline V gene lookup returns CDR1 SNHLY and CDR2 FYNNEI. CDR3 in amino acids: CASRDRGFGDTQYF. The DNA for the CDR3 is TGTGCCAGCAGGGACAGGGGCTTTGGAGATACGCAGTATTTT.

The V gene is TRBV5-5, the J gene TRBJ2-7; TRBD1 agrees at 11 bases. The CDR3 is 14 amino acids. Germline assignment: CDR1 SGHKS and CDR2 YYEKEE (reference sequence). V lost 4 bases, J lost 5 bases, and 5 bases stayed unmatched. For the CDR3, the DNA is TGTGCCAGCAGCCCAAGGACAGGGGGCGACGAGCAGTACTTC. Translation gives CASSPRTGGDEQYF.

This chain joins TRBV19 and TRBJ1-1; D is undetermined. Trimming shortened V by 5 bases and J by 3 bases, and 19 bases separated the two germline ends. There are 16 residues in the CDR3. Germline-derived CDR1 and CDR2 are LNHDA and SQIVND (reference sequence). The CDR3 protein is CASSAVMGAGDTEAFF. In nucleotides, the CDR3 is TGTGCCAGTAGTGCCGTCATGGGTGCGGGAGACACTGAAGCTTTCTTT.

This chain links TRBV9 with TRBJ1-2; D remains ambiguous. From germline, CDR1 is SGDLS and CDR2 YYNGEE. The germline V and J ends were trimmed by 3 bases and 4 bases, with 19 bases remaining between them. There are 16 residues in the CDR3. CDR3 nucleotides: TGTGCCAGCAGCGCCTACGTTGGACCCGACGGCTATGGCTACACCTTC. Protein sequence: CASSAYVGPDGYGYTF.

This rearrangement joins TRBV6-6 to TRBJ1-5; D gene unclear. The CDR3 is made up of 16 amino acids. The V end was cut by 6 bases, the J end by 4 bases, with 19 bases between. CDR1 is MNHNY and CDR2 is SVGAGI in the germline V gene (reference sequence). The chain's CDR3 is CASRNRWDKQNQPQHF. The CDR3 DNA reads TGTGCCAGCAGGAATCGTTGGGATAAGCAAAATCAGCCCCAGCATTTT.

The V call is TRBV30, the J call TRBJ2-1, with 7 nucleotides matching TRBD2. V gave up 4 bases and J gave up 2 bases; unmatched junction bases: 5. The germline V gene has CDR1 GTSNPN and CDR2 SVGIG (reference sequence). The CDR3 loop spans 14 amino acids. CDR3 bases: TGTGCCTGGACGGGAGGTTGGGCCTACAATGAGCAGTTCTTC. Protein sequence: CAWTGGWAYNEQFF.

The chain carries TRBV2 and TRBJ1-6; D is unclear. The germline gives CDR1 SNHLY, CDR2 FYNNEI. The CDR3 has 13 residues. Trimming cost V 7 bases and J 7 bases, with 11 bases left between them. The CDR3 DNA follows: TGTGCCAGCAACCCTTTGGAAAATTCACCCCTCCACTTT. Protein: CASNPLENSPLHF.